This TCR beta chain was sequenced in a study of shared clonotypes between healthy human individuals. The CDR3 has 16 amino acids. Germline assignment: CDR1 KGHSH and CDR2 LQKENI. Trimming stripped 3 bases from V and 4 bases from J, with 18 bases between. The data were produced by immunoSEQ multiplex PCR, yet TCRdb's version contains in-frame clones alone and is incomplete. This repertoire shows roughly 1 million clones, around 78% found once; its top ten account for more than 0.45%. This clone was detected only once. The rearrangement links TRBV18 to TRBJ1-2; no clear D. Specimen: memory CD4+ T cells from PBMCs. Subset of the sample: CD45RA-negative fraction. This clonotype originated in a man aged 18 to 35 in good health. Some clones in this sample may be carry-over from other donors' samples. CDR3 protein: CASSPLPGPGAYGYTF. The DNA of the CDR3 is TGTGCCAGCTCACCTCTTCCCGGGCCCGGCGCCTATGGCTACACCTTC.